This T cell receptor (beta chain) was obtained from a study of T cell repertoires in cytomegalovirus infection. In the case of this clonotype: Its antigen is unknown.

Each CDR3 protein gets one entry after TCRdb re-called the reads with MiXCR. Of under 850,000 distinct CDR3 sequences listed, roughly 30% were seen once; the top ten hold 18%. The sequenced sample was cultured PBMCs, obtained from culture after CMV antigen stimulation. The sequence was collected from a human donor in good health (CMV status not recorded). Some clones in this sample may be carry-over from other donors' samples.

DNA for the CDR3: TGCGCCAGCAGTCAATCGAGGCTAGCGCCATTTGGGGGGGAGCTGTTTTTT. This translates into CASSQSRLAPFGGELFF. V and J are TRBV23-1 and TRBJ2-2, with D possibly TRBD2 on 6 matching bases. TRBV23-1 is noted as an ORF with a role that remains uncertain. The CDR3 totals 17 residues. V lost 0 bases, J lost 8 bases, and 19 bases lay in between.